This is a list of T cell receptor beta chains from one sample in a study of T cells in Graves' hyperthyroidism and ophthalmopathy. In TCRdb, the multiplex PCR reads were re-called with MiXCR into one record per CDR3 protein. The sample has roughly 420,000 distinct CDR3 sequences, around 14% seen once. Sequencing used blood. Receptors originate from a woman younger than 30 with Graves' hyperthyroidism. The CDR3 runs from the conserved cysteine through the conserved F or W. D genes are given only for firm matches. Size tells how often a clone was seen (once, few, many) or the class of an expanded clone, and some rows leave it out.

>TRBD1|17|-|TRBV2|TRBJ2-5
TGTGCCAGCAGTGAAGCGCTTTGGGGCAGGGGGCAAGAGACCCAGTACTTC
CASSEALWGRGQETQYF
>-|12|many|TRBV28|TRBJ2-7
TGTGCCAGCAGTTCACTCCGGGTCGAGCAGTACTTC
CASSSLRVEQYF
>TRBD2|18|few|TRBV9|TRBJ2-7
TGTGCCAGCACCGGACATCCCGGGGGTCGGGACTACCCCTACGAGCAGTACTTC
CASTGHPGGRDYPYEQYF
>TRBD1|15|few|TRBV10-3|TRBJ1-5
TGTGCCACCGGGGCGTCGGGACAGGACAATCAGCCCCAGCATTTT
CATGASGQDNQPQHF
>TRBD1|20|-|TRBV4-1|TRBJ1-4
TGCGCCAGCAGCCAAGTCCCCTGGACAGGGATTGGGGCAACTAATGAAAAACTGTTTTTT
CASSQVPWTGIGATNEKLFF
>-|13|many|TRBV7-3|TRBJ2-7
TGTGCCAGCAGCTTGGGGACGGGAGAAGAGCAGTACTTC
CASSLGTGEEQYF
>TRBD1|14|-|TRBV5-1|TRBJ1-1
TGTGCCAGCAGATTCCGTACAGGGGACACTGAAGCTTTCTTT
CASRFRTGDTEAFF
>-|17|many|TRBV5-1|TRBJ2-1
TGCGCCAGCAGCTTGGCCGAAGCTTTAAGCTCCTACAATGAGCAGTTCTTC
CASSLAEALSSYNEQFF
>-|15|many|TRBV12-3/TRBV12-4|TRBJ1-2
TGTGCCAGCATCGATAGGAGGGCAGGGAAGGGTGGCTACACCTTC
CASIDRRAGKGGYTF
>TRBD1|15|few|TRBV6-1|TRBJ2-5
TGTGCCAGCAGTGTATGGACAGGGGTTAAAGAGACCCAGTACTTC
CASSVWTGVKETQYF
>TRBD1|17|-|TRBV27|TRBJ1-6
TGTGCCAGCAGTTCGGGACAGGGATACTCCTATAATTCACCCCTCCACTTT
CASSSGQGYSYNSPLHF
>TRBD2|16|-|TRBV7-8|TRBJ2-3
TGTGCCAGCAGCTTCCAAGCGGGGCCGGGGACAGATACGCAGTATTTT
CASSFQAGPGTDTQYF
>-|15|-|TRBV19|TRBJ1-1
TGTGCCAGTAGTATAGCCCGTCCCTTGAACACTGAAGCTTTCTTT
CASSIARPLNTEAFF
>TRBD1|15|-|TRBV9|TRBJ1-1
TGTGCCAGCACAGGGGGCTCCAACATGAACACTGAAGCTTTCTTT
CASTGGSNMNTEAFF
>TRBD2|16|-|TRBV5-1|TRBJ2-3
TGCGCCAGCAGCCTGACCGGGAGGGTAGGCACAGATACGCAGTATTTT
CASSLTGRVGTDTQYF
>-|14|many|TRBV20-1|TRBJ2-7
TGCAGTGCAGACTCCGGGTCTGGGAGGTACGAGCAGTACTTC
CSADSGSGRYEQYF
>TRBD1|13|many|TRBV12-3/TRBV12-4|TRBJ2-6
TGTGCCAGCAGTTTGGACAGGTTGTACGTCCTGACTTTC
CASSLDRLYVLTF
>-|15|many|TRBV5-1|TRBJ2-7
TGCGCCAGCAGCCTGGCTGCGGGTTCTACCTACGAGCAGTACTTC
CASSLAAGSTYEQYF
>-|16|many|TRBV6-1|TRBJ1-2
TGTGCCAGCAGTCTCGTGGGCGGCCGATTGAACTATGGCTACACCTTC
CASSLVGGRLNYGYTF
>-|12|many|TRBV5-1|TRBJ2-5
TGCGCCAGCAGCTGGACCCAAGAGACCCAGTACTTC
CASSWTQETQYF
>TRBD1|16|many|TRBV19|TRBJ1-2
TGTGCCAGTAGTTCGGGACAGGGAAGGACACCCTATGGCTACACCTTC
CASSSGQGRTPYGYTF
>-|15|many|TRBV28|TRBJ2-6
TGTGCCAGCAGTTTACCAGGGAACGGGGCCAACGTCCTGACTTTC
CASSLPGNGANVLTF
>-|14|many|TRBV20-1|TRBJ2-7
TGCAGTGCTAGCGCCCTAGGGGTCCCCTACGAGCAGTACTTC
CSASALGVPYEQYF
>TRBD2|15|-|TRBV28|TRBJ2-3
TGTGCCAGCAGCACAGCTAGCGGGATTTTAAATACGCAGTATTTT
CASSTASGILNTQYF
>-|13|many|TRBV11-2|TRBJ2-2
TGTGCCAGCAGCTTAGATCCCCCTGGGCCCCTGGTTTTT
CASSLDPPGPLVF
>TRBD1|17|many|TRBV15|TRBJ2-7
TGTGCCACCAGCAGAGATGGTGGGACAGGGACAGCCTACGAGCAGTACTTC
CATSRDGGTGTAYEQYF
>-|15|-|TRBV28|TRBJ2-7
TGTGCCAGCAGTCTCCTTATGCTGGGATTTTACGAGCAGTACTTC
CASSLLMLGFYEQYF